This T cell receptor (beta chain) was documented in a study of blood T cells in healthy people across ages. Germline-derived CDR1 and CDR2 are SGHRS and YFSETQ. J gave up 8 bases and V 4 bases, and 15 bases lay outside the gene matches. The CDR3 sequence is 16 residues long. This clonotype was seen a few times. Its antigen remains unidentified. With a J-beta primer mix and a sample-barcoded 5' primer, a second PCR ran about 7 to 11 cycles. TCRdb redid the calling of the 5' RACE reads with MiXCR, one entry per CDR3 protein. The repertoire consists of some 890,000 distinct CDR3 sequences, with approximately 32% occurring once and the leading ten covering roughly a tenth. Whole-study results and caveats: Because sorting was not performed, PBMCs prevented conclusive naive versus antigen-experienced comparison.

This same sample was also taken into another study, of T cells of mothers and their children.

V gene TRBV5-1 combines with J gene TRBJ1-2; TRBD1 agrees at 9 bases. The clonotype comes from a woman aged 40 to 49 in good health. What was sequenced was blood. The CDR3 protein is CASSTGQGSLGEGYTF. The CDR3 DNA reads as TGCGCCAGCAGCACCGGACAGGGGTCGTTGGGGGAAGGCTACACCTTC.